What follows are 4 T cell receptor beta chains derived from one specimen sequenced in a study of cytomegalovirus exposure and HLA in healthy donors. With 60 Vbeta and 13 Jbeta primers, the PCR was carried out. The protocol was immunoSEQ multiplex PCR, while the TCRdb copy is restricted to in-frame clones and leaves out a portion. Among some 220,000 clones, 78% were seen once, and the ten largest hold more than 0.45%. Sample: PBMCs. These receptors all stem from a boy younger than 18 in good health and CMV-seronegative.

The V and J genes are TRBV29-1 and TRBJ1-1, with 8 bases lining up with TRBD1. Per germline, CDR1 SQVTM and CDR2 ANQGSEA. J gave up 3 bases and V 6 bases, and 9 bases lay outside the gene matches. The CDR3 runs to 14 residues. CDR3 in amino acids: CSVDRGKGDTEAFF. The CDR3 nucleotides read TGCAGCGTAGACAGGGGTAAGGGTGACACTGAAGCTTTCTTT.

The chain combines TRBV5-6 with TRBJ1-1; D remains ambiguous. Per germline, CDR1 SGHDT and CDR2 YYEEEE. V was clipped by 4 bases and J by 7 bases, with 26 bases between them. This CDR3 region has 17 residues. As DNA, the CDR3 is TGTGCCAGCAGCAGCTTGGGGAGTTATGGCTGGGGTTTTGAAGCTTTCTTT. Translation: CASSSLGSYGWGFEAFF. Using reference TRBV5-6 and TRBJ1-1 for the parts outside the CDR3, the full variable domain is DAGVTQSPTHLIKTRGQQVTLRCSPKSGHDTVSWYQQALGQGPQFIFQYYEEEERQRGNFPDRFSGHQFPNYSSELNVNALLLGDSALYLCASSSLGSYGWGFEAFFGQGTRLTVV.

V usage is TRBV15 and J usage is TRBJ1-2; 9 positions match TRBD1. Germline V gene sequence: CDR1 LNHNV, CDR2 YYDKDF (reference sequence). J was trimmed by 0 bases and V by 3 bases; bases with no gene match: 2. The CDR3 runs to 15 residues. The CDR3 loop is CATSRGTGSNYGYTF. The CDR3 DNA sequence: TGTGCCACCAGCAGGGGGACAGGGTCTAACTATGGCTACACCTTC.

CDR3 sequence: CASSWDRGNTEAFF. The CDR3 DNA reads as TGTGCCAGCAGCTGGGACAGGGGGAACACTGAAGCTTTCTTT. The rearrangement uses TRBV11-2 and TRBJ1-1, with 10 positions matching TRBD1. Germline CDR1 and CDR2: SGHAT and FQNNGV. V was pared by 4 bases and J by 1 base, with 0 bases of the junction left unmatched. The CDR3 covers 14 residues.